These 28 T cell receptor beta chains were sequenced from one sample in a study of T-cell reconstitution after alpha-beta-depleted transplantation in children. Preparation of the TCRbeta library used unique molecular identifiers. One entry per CDR3 protein, called by TCRdb with MiXCR from the PCR reads. The table shows about 590,000 distinct CDR3 sequences, with about an eighth occurring only once. Sequencing was performed on PBMCs, mostly from graft donor cells, taken 360 days after TCRalphabeta/CD19-depleted stem cell transplant. The source of these receptors is a male patient under 18 who had a stem cell transplant for acute myeloid leukemia, so the T cells may come from the graft donor.

The genes are TRBV20-1 and TRBJ2-7, with D tentatively TRBD1 or TRBD2 (7 bases each). Trimming removed 3 bases from V and 5 bases from J, with 14 bases in between. The germline V gene encodes CDR1 DFQATT and CDR2 SNEGSKA (reference sequence). This CDR3 region has 13 residues. The DNA for the CDR3 is TGCAGTGCTAGCCCAGGGGGGGACCACGAGCAGTACTTC. Protein: CSASPGGDHEQYF.

This clonotype has ten or more counts. V usage is TRBV5-1 and J usage is TRBJ2-1; unclear D gene. Trimming cost V 6 bases and J 8 bases, with 12 bases left between them. This CDR3 is built from 12 residues. Germline CDR1 reads SGHRS; CDR2 reads YFSETQ. CDR3: CASKGGNDEQFF. The CDR3, as DNA: TGCGCCAGCAAAGGTGGGAACGATGAGCAGTTCTTC. Combining the CDR3 with reference TRBV5-1 and TRBJ2-1 gives the whole variable domain KAGVTQTPRYLIKTRGQQVTLSCSPISGHRSVSWYQQTPGQGLQFLFEYFSETQRNKGNFPGRFSGRQFSNSRSEMNVSTLELGDSALYLCASKGGNDEQFFGPGTRLTVL.

CDR3 sequence reads: CASSVRTGSLRETQYF. The CDR3 DNA reads TGTGCCAGCAGCGTGAGGACAGGTTCGCTCCGGGAGACCCAGTACTTC. This sequence joins TRBV5-6 and TRBJ2-5; 7 bases line up with TRBD1. The J segment lost 5 bases and the V segment lost 4 bases, leaving 14 bases of the junction unmatched. CDR3 length equals 16 residues. Germline V lookup: CDR1 SGHDT, CDR2 YYEEEE.

The chain carries TRBV5-4 and TRBJ2-1; D is perhaps TRBD1 or TRBD2 (5 bases each). In germline, CDR1 is SGHNT, CDR2 YYREEE (reference sequence). The length of the CDR3 is 13 residues. Between the trimmed V and J ends, which lost 4 bases and 6 bases, there was a span of 11 bases. CDR3: CASSHTRGNEQFF. The CDR3 DNA sequence: TGTGCCAGCAGCCATACTAGGGGCAATGAGCAGTTCTTC.

The V and J genes are TRBV7-3 and TRBJ2-5; 11 nucleotides line up with TRBD2. In germline, CDR1 is SGHTA, CDR2 FQGTGA. The CDR3 has 18 amino acids. The V and J ends lost 5 bases and 3 bases, in that order; junction bases with no gene match: 14. CDR3 nucleotide sequence: TGTGCCAGCAGCCAGACTGGCGAACTAGCGGGAGCTGAAGAGACCCAGTACTTC. Its protein product is CASSQTGELAGAEETQYF.

This clonotype was recorded a few times. The chain joins TRBV4-3 to TRBJ2-3; maybe TRBD2 (6 bases). From germline, CDR1 is LGHNA and CDR2 YSLEER. V gave up 4 bases and J gave up 9 bases, with 14 bases separating them. The CDR3 runs 13 residues. The CDR3 loop is CASSPGRTTTQYF. The CDR3 DNA follows: TGCGCCAGCAGCCCTGGAAGGACTACCACGCAGTATTTT.

This clonotype came up many times. V is TRBV29-1 and J is TRBJ2-7; D is unresolved. The CDR3 is 10 residues long. CDR1 SQVTM and CDR2 ANQGSEA come from the germline V gene. V shed 6 bases and J shed 3 bases, with 6 bases lying between them. The CDR3 reads CSVRDYEQYF. Here the CDR3 DNA reads TGCAGCGTCCGCGACTACGAGCAGTACTTC.

This clonotype was recorded at least ten times. The gene calls are TRBV11-2 and TRBJ2-5, with TRBD2 identical over 11 bases. The V gene end was trimmed by 5 bases and the J gene end by 4 bases; junction bases not matched to a gene: 6. CDR1 and CDR2 (germline): SGHAT, FQNNGV. The CDR3 consists of 15 residues. CDR3: CASSRGTSGLETQYF. As DNA, the CDR3 is TGTGCCAGCAGCCGGGGGACTAGCGGTTTAGAGACCCAGTACTTC.

V is TRBV20-1 and J is TRBJ1-1; no clear D. The CDR3 has 13 amino acids. Germline V lookup: CDR1 DFQATT, CDR2 SNEGSKA (reference sequence). Trimming removed 3 bases from V and 2 bases from J, with 10 bases in between. The CDR3 coding sequence is TGCAGTGCTAGCGCTGGAGCTAACACTGAAGCTTTCTTT. Translation: CSASAGANTEAFF.

The rearrangement links TRBV28 to TRBJ2-3; perhaps D is TRBD1 or TRBD2 (5 bases each). The CDR3 consists of 13 residues. CDR1 is MDHEN and CDR2 is SYDVKM in the germline V gene. Trimming pared 4 bases from V and 5 bases from J, leaving 10 bases between. In DNA, the CDR3 is TGTGCCAGCAGTTCCTTTGGGGGAGATACGCAGTATTTT. Protein: CASSSFGGDTQYF.

The chain carries TRBV12-3 or TRBV12-4 and TRBJ2-7, with a weak D call TRBD1 (6 bases). Trimming cost V 6 bases and J 2 bases, with 17 bases left between them. The CDR3 has 15 amino acids. CDR3: CASRPDPGVAYEQYF. The CDR3 DNA sequence: TGTGCCAGCAGGCCCGACCCAGGGGTTGCCTACGAGCAGTACTTC.

The chain joins TRBV7-9 to TRBJ1-5; D is unresolved. CDR3 length equals 14 residues. The germline gives CDR1 SEHNR, CDR2 FQNEAQ (reference sequence). The V end was cut by 3 bases, the J end by 5 bases, with 11 bases between. CDR3 DNA sequence: TGTGCCAGCAGCTTGGACCTCCTGTATCAGCCCCAGCATTTT. Translated, it gives CASSLDLLYQPQHF.

The DNA for the CDR3 is TGTGCCAGCAGCTTAGCGGGACAGAGCTATAGCAATCAGCCCCAGCATTTT. Its translation: CASSLAGQSYSNQPQHF. The chain uses TRBV7-8 and TRBJ1-5, with 7 nucleotides matching TRBD1. CDR3 length equals 17 residues. The ends lost 0 bases at V and 0 bases at J; junction bases unmatched: 5. Germline loops: CDR1 SGHVS, CDR2 FQNEAQ.

The CDR3 spells CASSVDLWSSYNEQFF. The DNA for the CDR3 is TGTGCCAGCAGCGTTGACTTGTGGAGCTCCTACAATGAGCAGTTCTTC. The chain couples TRBV7-2 to TRBJ2-1; unclear D gene. The CDR3 runs 16 residues. V gave up 5 bases and J gave up 0 bases, with 14 bases separating them. CDR1 SGHTA and CDR2 FQGNSA come from the germline V gene.

The chain uses TRBV20-1 and TRBJ2-7, with D hard to call. The length of the CDR3 is 11 residues. Germline V gene data show CDR1 as DFQATT and CDR2 as SNEGSKA (reference sequence). V lost 5 bases, J lost 9 bases, and 14 bases lay in between. The CDR3: CSALQLRGQYF. In nucleotides, the CDR3 is TGCAGTGCTCTACAACTACGAGGGCAGTACTTC.

Comment on this clonotype: The junction differs from germline at one of its ends, possibly a read error. Here the CDR3 DNA reads TGTGCCAGCAGTTTAGTTCACGGGACAGGTGACGCCGACTTC. Translation gives CASSLVHGTGDADF. The chain employs TRBV28 and TRBJ2-7; 8 bases match TRBD1. The CDR3 runs to 14 residues. Germline assignment: CDR1 MDHEN and CDR2 SYDVKM.

This clonotype was counted a single time. This chain links TRBV2 with TRBJ2-1; 10 bases line up with TRBD2. The trim removed 7 bases at V and 9 bases at J, leaving 15 bases unmatched. Germline V CDR1 and CDR2: SNHLY, FYNNEI. The CDR3 extends over 16 amino acids. CDR3 sequence reads: CASIRIQASGGSEQFF. The DNA of the CDR3 is TGTGCCAGCATCAGAATTCAGGCTAGCGGGGGCAGTGAGCAGTTCTTC.

This chain joins TRBV25-1 and TRBJ2-1, with 8 nucleotides matching TRBD2. After removal of 5 bases from V and 7 bases from J, the junction contained 4 bases not matched to a gene. The CDR3 is 13 amino acids. CDR1 and CDR2 (germline): MGHDK, SYGVNS. In DNA, the CDR3 is TGTGCCAGCAGTAGACGGGGGGGGAATGAGCAGTTCTTC. Its protein is CASSRRGGNEQFF.

This clonotype was detected only a few times. The chain employs TRBV5-1 and TRBJ2-3; 8 bases map to TRBD2. V lost 6 bases, J lost 5 bases, and 11 bases stayed unmatched. The germline V gene encodes CDR1 SGHRS and CDR2 YFSETQ. The CDR3 spans 15 residues. The CDR3 reads CASKSSGSAGDTQYF. The CDR3 nucleotides read TGCGCCAGCAAATCTAGCGGGTCCGCGGGAGATACGCAGTATTTT.

This clonotype occurred a few times. The V call is TRBV19, the J call TRBJ1-5; TRBD1 agrees at 9 bases. The CDR3 totals 16 residues. V was clipped by 7 bases and J by 6 bases; unmatched bases: 13. Germline loops: CDR1 LNHDA, CDR2 SQIVND (reference sequence). The CDR3 here is CASTAGGGQGGQPQHF. For the CDR3, the DNA is TGTGCCAGTACCGCGGGAGGGGGACAGGGAGGTCAGCCCCAGCATTTT.

CDR3: CASSLWGGLGALVNEQFF. CDR3 DNA sequence: TGTGCCAGCAGTTTATGGGGGGGGCTTGGGGCCTTAGTTAATGAGCAGTTCTTC. The gene calls are TRBV28 and TRBJ2-1; a possible D gene is TRBD2 (7 bases). The CDR3 length is 18 residues. Germline lookup yields CDR1 MDHEN and CDR2 SYDVKM. The ends were cut back, 0 bases at V and 7 bases at J, with 22 bases in the middle. Full variable domain (rest looked up from reference TRBV28 and TRBJ2-1): DVKVTQSSRYLVKRTGEKVFLECVQDMDHENMFWYRQDPGLGLRLIYFSYDVKMKEKGDIPEGYSVSREKKERFSLILESASTNQTSMYLCASSLWGGLGALVNEQFFGPGTRLTVL.

This clonotype was seen a handful of times. The J gene is TRBJ2-7, the V gene TRBV12-3 or TRBV12-4, with 7 bases identical to TRBD1. The junction had 10 bases not matched to a gene; V was cut back by 6 bases and J by 2 bases. The CDR3 consists of 15 residues. CDR3: CASSPRQGFTYEQYF. For the CDR3, the DNA is TGTGCCAGCAGCCCTCGACAGGGATTCACCTACGAGCAGTACTTC.

J is TRBJ2-3 and V is TRBV7-2; D is perhaps TRBD1 or TRBD2 (5 bases each). Trimming shortened V by 2 bases and J by 0 bases, and 12 bases separated the two germline ends. The germline V gene encodes CDR1 SGHTA and CDR2 FQGNSA. This CDR3 has 16 amino acids. CDR3 protein: CASSLWGIPSTDTQYF. DNA for the CDR3: TGTGCCAGCAGCTTATGGGGGATCCCCAGCACAGATACGCAGTATTTT.

This clonotype appeared many times. The genes are TRBV28 and TRBJ2-5, with 7 positions matching TRBD2. V dropped 2 bases and J dropped 4; count of bases not matched to a gene: 4. The CDR3 is 14 residues long. Germline lookup yields CDR1 MDHEN and CDR2 SYDVKM. CDR3 region: CASSLTREVETQYF. CDR3 bases: TGTGCCAGCAGTTTAACCCGGGAGGTAGAGACCCAGTACTTC.

In its sample, this clonotype was seen many times. V gene TRBV28 combines with J gene TRBJ2-2; 9 bases match TRBD2. Germline lookup yields CDR1 MDHEN and CDR2 SYDVKM. The CDR3 runs to 16 residues. After removal of 5 bases from V and 2 bases from J, the junction contained 6 bases not matched to a gene. CDR3 residues: CASSIATSGNTGELFF. CDR3 coding DNA: TGTGCCAGCAGTATAGCGACTAGCGGTAACACCGGGGAGCTGTTTTTT.

The chain is built from TRBV12-3 or TRBV12-4 and TRBJ1-2; D call uncertain. The CDR3 consists of 13 residues. Between the trimmed V and J ends, which lost 2 bases and 4 bases, there was a span of 8 bases. CDR3 loop: CASSLTTFYGYTF. The CDR3 DNA follows: TGTGCCAGCAGTTTAACGACATTCTATGGCTACACCTTC.

This clonotype was recorded many times. V and J are TRBV28 and TRBJ2-5, with 13 bases that match TRBD2. V lost 3 bases to trimming and J lost 3 bases; unmatched junction nucleotides: 10. The CDR3 runs 18 residues. From germline, CDR1 is MDHEN and CDR2 SYDVKM. The CDR3 sequence is CASSFRTSGSGLEETQYF. The CDR3 DNA follows: TGTGCCAGCAGTTTCAGGACTAGCGGGAGCGGGCTAGAAGAGACCCAGTACTTC.

This clonotype has more than one count but fewer than ten. J is TRBJ2-7 and V is TRBV7-9; TRBD2 aligns across 7 bases. CDR1 is SEHNR, CDR2 FQNEAQ, per germline (reference sequence). This CDR3 has 13 amino acids. J gave up 5 bases and V 5 bases, and 6 bases lay outside the gene matches. The DNA for the CDR3 is TGTGCCAGCAGCGTGACCGGGACTAACGAGCAGTACTTC. Protein product: CASSVTGTNEQYF.